The present TCR beta chain was sequenced within a study of CD8+ T cells in alopecia areata. Study-level points and caveats: Scalp samples also contribute reads from the resident alphabeta T cells found in normal skin. The study found TCR sharing across patients less clear than in mice, possibly for HLA reasons. Clonality in lesional scalp, especially alopecia totalis/universalis, exceeded that of normal scalp.

Reverse transcription of extracted RNA yielded cDNA, which provided the sequencing template. Clones were sequenced by immunoSEQ multiplex PCR, and TCRdb holds only the in-frame ones, with some missing. The sample holds some 30,000 clones; around 80% are singletons and the top ten take 19%. The study team obtained lesional scalp punch biopsies and peripheral blood from alopecia areata patients. In its sample, this clone was seen a few times. Its antigen is undetermined. Sequencing was done on a sample of NKG2D-low CD8+ T cells sorted from blood. The TCR was taken from a human donor with alopecia areata.

CDR3 protein: CASSTFGGRSEQFF. As DNA, the CDR3 is TGTGCCAGTAGTACGTTCGGCGGGAGAAGTGAGCAGTTCTTC. The V call is TRBV19, the J call TRBJ2-1, with 7 bases that match TRBD2. The germline CDR1 and CDR2 sequences are LNHDA and SQIVND (reference sequence). With V trimmed by 4 bases and J by 9 bases, 9 bases remained unmatched. The CDR3 sequence is 14 residues long. Based on the CDR3 plus reference TRBV19 and TRBJ2-1, the full variable domain is DGGITQSPKYLFRKEGQNVTLSCEQNLNHDAMYWYRQDPGQGLRLIYYSQIVNDFQKGDIAEGYSVSREKKESFPLTVTSAQKNPTAFYLCASSTFGGRSEQFFGPGTRLTVL.